This T cell receptor beta chain was recovered during a study of T cell responses to AZD1222 COVID-19 vaccine. The CDR3 extends over 15 amino acids. Trimming removed 3 bases at V and 3 bases at J, with 14 bases between. Germline V gives CDR1 LGHDT, CDR2 YNNKEL (reference sequence). As regards this clone: The antigen is unknown.

TCRdb keeps only in-frame clones here, not all; method: immunoSEQ multiplex PCR. Of 100,000 to 150,000 clones in the sample, 90% were seen once. Study-level results: Researchers report vaccine-associated CD4 TCRs spanning spike, with dominance at 160-218 and 743-854. Baseline seropositives among AZD1222 recipients totaled only 6 or 7. Two AZD1222 administrations were followed by greater Spike-specific TCR breadth and depth.

The sequence derives from an adult in good health. V and J are TRBV3-1 (or the pseudogene TRBV3-2) and TRBJ1-2; D may be TRBD1 (5 bases). The sample consisted of peripheral blood, taken on day 0 of AZD1222 vaccination. The CDR3 DNA follows: TGTGCCAGCAGCCATTACGGCCAGGGAGACTATGGCTACACCTTC. As protein: CASSHYGQGDYGYTF.